These 20 T cell receptor beta chains were all obtained from the same sample, sequenced in a study of T-cell memory formation after mild COVID-19. TCRdb processed the 5' RACE reads anew with MiXCR; each CDR3 protein has one entry. The data show hundreds of thousands of distinct CDR3 sequences, around 28% seen once. Sequenced sample: PBMCs or a T cell subset sorted from them (not recorded which). Receptors originate from an adult woman who had mild COVID-19 (a few samples of this study predate the infection). Cell type and time point are not known.

This clonotype was detected a few times. This chain joins TRBV5-1 and TRBJ1-1; D is ambiguous. The germline CDR1 and CDR2 sequences are SGHRS and YFSETQ. V lost 2 bases and J lost 1, with 9 bases in between. The CDR3 length is 14 residues. CDR3 sequence reads: CASSFGPGNTEAFF. CDR3 coding DNA: TGCGCCAGCAGCTTCGGTCCAGGGAACACTGAAGCTTTCTTT.

V and J are TRBV19 and TRBJ1-1, with 9 bases that match TRBD1. Germline-derived CDR1 and CDR2 are LNHDA and SQIVND (reference sequence). CDR3 length: 15 amino acids. V lost 7 bases, J lost 3 bases, and 9 bases stayed unmatched. The CDR3 reads CASTYTGTGYTEAFF. The DNA for the CDR3 is TGTGCCAGTACCTATACCGGGACAGGGTACACTGAAGCTTTCTTT.

This clonotype was found a few times. The J gene is TRBJ2-3, the V gene TRBV2; 8 nucleotides agree with TRBD2. The CDR3 runs 15 residues. V was pared by 6 bases and J by 3 bases, with 8 bases of the junction left unmatched. CDR1 is SNHLY and CDR2 is FYNNEI in the germline V gene. For the CDR3, the DNA is TGTGCCAGCAGGACACGGGGGGGCGGAACAGATACGCAGTATTTT. Its translation is CASRTRGGGTDTQYF.

This chain uses TRBV4-3 with TRBJ2-1; tentatively, D is TRBD1 (5 bases). V lost 0 bases and J lost 4, with 13 bases in between. This CDR3 has 16 amino acids. Germline V lookup: CDR1 LGHNA, CDR2 YSLEER. The CDR3 DNA reads TGCGCCAGCAGCCAAGAAACCCTGGGGCCATACAATGAGCAGTTCTTC. It codes for CASSQETLGPYNEQFF.

Remarks on this clonotype: One end of the junction varies from germline; a read error may be responsible. The V and J genes are TRBV25-1 and TRBJ2-7; perhaps TRBD1 as D (5 bases). CDR1 is MGHDK and CDR2 is SYGVNS in the germline V gene. The CDR3 consists of 14 residues. The CDR3 nucleotides read TGTGCCAGAAGTGAAATTTCAGGGTGGAACGAGCAGTACTTC. Encoded protein: CARSEISGWNEQYF.

This clonotype turned up a few times. V is TRBV7-9 and J is TRBJ2-6; a weak D match, TRBD1 (6 bases). Germline assignment: CDR1 SEHNR and CDR2 FQNEAQ (reference sequence). The V and J ends lost 4 bases and 4 bases respectively, with 17 bases between them. This CDR3 comprises 17 residues. The CDR3 coding sequence is TGTGCCAGCAGCTCTATCTTACAGGGACCCGGGGCCAACGTCCTGACTTTC. Translating it yields CASSSILQGPGANVLTF. The whole variable domain, filled in from reference TRBV7-9 and TRBJ2-6, reads DTGVSQNPRHKITKRGQNVTFRCDPISEHNRLYWYRQTLGQGPEFLTYFQNEAQLEKSRLLSDRFSAERPKGSFSTLEIQRTEQGDSAMYLCASSSILQGPGANVLTFGAGSRLTVL.

The rearrangement joins TRBV9 to TRBJ1-1; a weak D match, TRBD1 (5 bases). Per the germline V gene, CDR1 is SGDLS and CDR2 is YYNGEE. This CDR3 has 14 amino acids. Between the trimmed V and J ends, which lost 0 bases and 3 bases, there was a span of 9 bases. CDR3 loop: CASSVDGRDTEAFF. CDR3 in DNA: TGTGCCAGCAGCGTAGACGGCAGGGACACTGAAGCTTTCTTT.

This clonotype showed up many times. The chain links TRBV6-2 or TRBV6-3 to TRBJ2-3; the match to TRBD1 covers 7 bases. Germline lookup yields CDR1 MNHEY and CDR2 SVGEGT. The CDR3 has 15 residues. V dropped 0 bases and J dropped 1; count of bases not matched to a gene: 1. Here the CDR3 reads CASSYSGQGTDTQYF. The CDR3 bases are TGTGCCAGCAGTTACTCCGGACAGGGCACAGATACGCAGTATTTT.

This clonotype was counted many times. CDR3 nucleotide sequence: TGTGCCAGCAGCGTGGGAGCGGGAGCGGGTGAGACCCAGTACTTC. Its protein is CASSVGAGAGETQYF. V usage is TRBV9 and J usage is TRBJ2-5; 8 positions match TRBD2. This CDR3 has 15 residues. With 2 bases clipped from V and 5 bases from J, the junction kept 8 bases outside the gene matches. From germline, CDR1 is SGDLS and CDR2 YYNGEE.

In its sample, this clonotype was seen a few times. This chain connects TRBV3-1 to TRBJ2-7; D may be TRBD2 (5 bases). The CDR3 is made up of 14 amino acids. CDR1 LGHDT and CDR2 YNNKEL come from the germline V gene (reference sequence). Trimming removed 0 bases from V and 9 bases from J, with 15 bases in between. The CDR3 region has the DNA TGTGCCAGCAGCCAAGATGGGGTCGCGGGTCGGCAGTACTTC. Translated: CASSQDGVAGRQYF.

This clonotype appeared many times. The chain uses TRBV12-3 or TRBV12-4 and TRBJ2-7; D uncertain. The CDR3 is 13 residues long. V was cut by 6 bases and J by 4 bases, with 13 bases left in between. The CDR3 loop reads CASSWAGPYEQYF. The DNA of the CDR3 is TGTGCCAGCAGCTGGGCAGGACCATACGAGCAGTACTTC.

The CDR3 protein is CSASISPQGWGTEAFF. As DNA, the CDR3 is TGCAGTGCTTCTATTAGTCCACAGGGATGGGGCACTGAAGCTTTCTTT. This chain uses TRBV20-1 with TRBJ1-1; D may be TRBD1 (6 bases). This CDR3 region has 16 residues. CDR1 and CDR2 from the germline V gene are DFQATT and SNEGSKA (reference sequence). Trimming took off 5 bases at V and 4 bases at J, with 23 bases between the two ends.

As to this clonotype: An end of the junction does not agree with germline; a read error may underlie this. This chain links TRBV5-5 with TRBJ2-1; D might be TRBD1 (5 bases). Germline CDR1 is SGHKS and CDR2 is YYEKEE (reference sequence). The CDR3 contains 15 residues. CDR3 nucleotides: TGTGCCAGCAGGTTGGACACTCCCTGGGCCAATGAGCAGTTCTTC. Its translation is CASRLDTPWANEQFF.

The chain joins TRBV6-2 or TRBV6-3 to TRBJ2-7, with a possible D match to TRBD1 (6 bases). There are 15 residues in the CDR3. From germline, CDR1 is MNHEY and CDR2 SVGEGT. V shed 0 bases and J shed 3 bases, with 12 bases lying between them. The CDR3 region is CASSYSIGQSYEQYF. CDR3 DNA sequence: TGTGCCAGCAGTTACTCTATAGGACAGAGCTACGAGCAGTACTTC.

This clonotype has a handful of counts. The rearrangement links TRBV12-3 or TRBV12-4 to TRBJ2-7, with a weak D call TRBD2 (6 bases). The germline V and J ends were trimmed by 7 bases and 5 bases, with 24 bases remaining between them. The CDR3 totals 16 residues. The chain's CDR3 is CASTAAWAGLENEQYF. CDR3 bases: TGTGCCAGCACCGCTGCGTGGGCGGGGCTTGAGAACGAGCAGTACTTC.

This clonotype was detected only a few times. V gene TRBV29-1 combines with J gene TRBJ2-1; the match to TRBD2 covers 9 bases. CDR1 SQVTM and CDR2 ANQGSEA come from the germline V gene. CDR3 length equals 16 residues. V trimming: 3 bases; J trimming: 7 bases; junction bases outside the gene matches: 13. The CDR3 DNA follows: TGCAGCGTTGAGGGCCATTCTGGACTAGCGTGGAATGAGCAGTTCTTC. Translation gives CSVEGHSGLAWNEQFF.

The V call is TRBV12-3 or TRBV12-4, the J call TRBJ1-1; a possible D gene is TRBD1 (5 bases). The CDR3 is 13 residues long. The V end was cut by 3 bases, the J end by 7 bases, with 12 bases between. Here the CDR3 reads CASSFRGDLEAFF. The CDR3 coding sequence is TGTGCCAGCAGTTTTAGGGGCGACCTTGAAGCTTTCTTT.

This clonotype appeared a few times. Written as DNA, the CDR3 is TGTGCCATCAGGACTGGGGAGGGGTCCCTCACAGATACGCAGTATTTT. This codes for CAIRTGEGSLTDTQYF. The chain uses TRBV10-3 and TRBJ2-3; 7 bases agree with TRBD2. This CDR3 comprises 16 residues. J was trimmed by 2 bases and V by 6 bases; bases with no gene match: 11. Germline values: CDR1 ENHRY, CDR2 SYGVKD.

This clonotype was recorded many times. The rearrangement uses TRBV7-9 and TRBJ2-7; no definite D call. This CDR3 spans 13 amino acids. The ends were cut back, 5 bases at V and 1 base at J, with 9 bases in the middle. Germline V gene sequence: CDR1 SEHNR, CDR2 FQNEAQ (reference sequence). The CDR3, as DNA: TGTGCCAGCAGCCCCCCCGGATCCTACGAGCAGTACTTC. This translates into CASSPPGSYEQYF.

The rearrangement links TRBV5-1 to TRBJ2-1; maybe TRBD1 (6 bases). The CDR3 totals 15 residues. Trimming took off 3 bases at V and 1 base at J, with 11 bases between the two ends. Germline CDR1 SGHRS, CDR2 YFSETQ. The CDR3 is CASSWGTPSYNEQFF. CDR3 DNA sequence: TGCGCCAGCAGCTGGGGGACACCTTCCTACAATGAGCAGTTCTTC.